The 11 T cell receptor beta chains in this list originate from one sample, sequenced in a study of Graves' ophthalmopathy and Graves' hyperthyroidism. The authors amplified TCR beta CDR3 regions, and they did so from RNA transcripts for repertoire sequencing. In the first round, RT-PCR was carried out with HTBI primers, and a multiplex PCR formed the second round. Using its own MiXCR run on the multiplex PCR reads, TCRdb lists one record per CDR3 protein. The sample lists a few hundred thousand distinct CDR3 sequences, 15% occurring once. The sequenced material came from peripheral blood. The receptors come from a woman between 18 and 29 years old with stable Graves' hyperthyroidism.

The chain employs TRBV5-1 and TRBJ2-5, with D perhaps assigned TRBD1 or TRBD2 (5 bases each). This CDR3 has 15 amino acids. CDR1 and CDR2 from the germline V gene are SGHRS and YFSETQ. V dropped 1 base and J dropped 2 bases, with 12 bases sitting between them. The CDR3 nucleotides are TGCGCCAGCAGCTTGAGAGGGGCCTATCAAGAGACCCAGTACTTC. Translating gives CASSLRGAYQETQYF. Full variable domain (missing parts from reference TRBV5-1 and TRBJ2-5): KAGVTQTPRYLIKTRGQQVTLSCSPISGHRSVSWYQQTPGQGLQFLFEYFSETQRNKGNFPGRFSGRQFSNSRSEMNVSTLELGDSALYLCASSLRGAYQETQYFGPGTRLLVL.

This clonotype has only a few counts. The chain is built from TRBV20-1 and TRBJ1-6; TRBD1 might be the D (5 bases). The germline CDR1 and CDR2 sequences are DFQATT and SNEGSKA (reference sequence). The CDR3 is made up of 16 amino acids. Trimming removed 6 bases from V and 7 bases from J, with 22 bases in between. CDR3 coding DNA: TGCAGTGCCATCTCCGAACGAAGGGGTGAGAATTCACCCCTCCACTTT. This codes for CSAISERRGENSPLHF.

The rearrangement uses TRBV6-1 and TRBJ1-2; possibly TRBD1 for D (6 bases). The CDR3 sequence is 14 residues long. V lost 2 bases, J lost 2 bases, and 9 bases lay in between. The germline gives CDR1 MNHNS, CDR2 SASEGT. CDR3 DNA: TGTGCCAGCAGTGAATGGGGGGCAAACTATGGCTACACCTTC. Protein sequence: CASSEWGANYGYTF.

This clonotype has a handful of counts. The chain joins TRBV20-1 to TRBJ2-5, with no clear D. Germline V CDR1 and CDR2: DFQATT, SNEGSKA (reference sequence). There are 12 residues in the CDR3. With 3 bases removed from V and 4 bases from J, the gap between germline ends came to 9 bases. CDR3 in DNA: TGCAGTGCTAGCAATTGGGCAGAGACCCAGTACTTC. It specifies CSASNWAETQYF.

This rearrangement joins TRBV3-1 to TRBJ1-1, with 7 bases matching TRBD1. V lost 4 bases, J lost 11 bases, and 19 bases stayed unmatched. CDR3 length: 16 residues. CDR1 LGHDT and CDR2 YNNKEL come from the germline V gene (reference sequence). In nucleotides, the CDR3 is TGTGCCAGCAGCCCAGACCCTACAGGGGTGAAAATGGCGGCTTTCTTT. As protein: CASSPDPTGVKMAAFF.

In this sample, this clonotype turned up many times. This rearrangement joins TRBV9 to TRBJ1-1; TRBD1 matches 7 bases. CDR1 SGDLS and CDR2 YYNGEE come from the germline V gene. The CDR3 has 15 residues. Trimming took 0 bases from V and 4 from J; bases not matched to a gene: 6. CDR3 loop: CASSVGQGGSTEAFF. CDR3 nucleotide sequence: TGTGCCAGCAGCGTAGGACAGGGCGGCAGCACTGAAGCTTTCTTT.

There are many counts of this clonotype. The chain is built from TRBV6-1 and TRBJ1-1; the D gene is possibly TRBD1 (6 bases). CDR1 and CDR2 from the germline V gene are MNHNS and SASEGT. Trimming removed 7 bases from V and 3 bases from J, with 21 bases in between. The CDR3 length is 16 residues. CDR3 in DNA: TGTGCCAGCATCCCTCGGGGGGGAAGGGGGGACACTGAAGCTTTCTTT. Translation: CASIPRGGRGDTEAFF.

This clonotype was detected many times. This sequence joins TRBV6-5 and TRBJ2-7, with D possibly matching TRBD2 (6 bases). Germline V lookup: CDR1 MNHEY, CDR2 SVGAGI. V gave up 4 bases and J gave up 2 bases, with 18 bases separating them. The CDR3 loop spans 16 amino acids. CDR3 sequence reads: CASSSPGGARAYEQYF. DNA of the CDR3: TGTGCCAGCAGTTCTCCCGGGGGAGCCAGGGCCTACGAGCAGTACTTC.

Concerning this clonotype: This may be a read error: a much more frequent sequence differs by one nucleotide. The chain couples TRBV29-1 to TRBJ2-6; the D gene is possibly TRBD2 (6 bases). Between the trimmed V and J ends, which lost 7 bases and 1 base, there was a span of 20 bases. This CDR3 spans 17 amino acids. Per the germline V gene, CDR1 is SQVTM and CDR2 is ANQGSEA. The CDR3 region has the DNA TGCAGCGCCACCACCGGGACTCAAGGATCTGGGGCCAACGTCCTGACTTTC. Its protein is CSATTGTQGSGANVLTF.

This clonotype was found many times. This CDR3 is CASSTRAPGRFTGNQPQHF. DNA for the CDR3: TGTGCCAGCAGTACTCGGGCCCCGGGACGGTTTACGGGCAATCAGCCCCAGCATTTT. The V and J genes are TRBV27 and TRBJ1-5; maybe TRBD1 (5 bases). The CDR3 runs to 19 residues. Germline values: CDR1 MNHEY, CDR2 SMNVEV (reference sequence). The V end lost 5 bases, the J end lost 2 bases, and 25 bases lay between the germline ends.

A few counts support this clonotype. The chain recombines TRBV5-1 with TRBJ1-1, with D tentatively TRBD1 (5 bases). The CDR3 is made up of 15 amino acids. With 3 bases removed from V and 4 bases from J, the gap between germline ends came to 16 bases. Germline V gene sequence: CDR1 SGHRS, CDR2 YFSETQ. CDR3 coding DNA: TGCGCCAGCAGCTCCGAAAACGGGGGGGGCACTGAAGCTTTCTTT. It specifies CASSSENGGGTEAFF.